This entry lists 27 T cell receptor beta chains sequenced from one sample in a study of cytomegalovirus exposure and HLA in healthy donors. PCR was performed using 60 Vbeta and 13 Jbeta primers. TCRdb's table, derived via immunoSEQ multiplex PCR, lists solely in-frame clones and lacks some. This table has some 200,000 clones, approximately 88% appearing once. The source material was PBMCs. The receptors derive from a boy aged 2-15 years in good health and CMV-seronegative.

This sequence joins TRBV5-5 and TRBJ1-2; unclear D gene. The germline V and J ends were trimmed by 3 bases and 0 bases, with 12 bases remaining between them. CDR1 is SGHKS and CDR2 is YYEKEE in the germline V gene (reference sequence). This CDR3 spans 15 amino acids. In nucleotides, the CDR3 is TGTGCCAGCAGCTCTTGGGCAGGCTCTAACTATGGCTACACCTTC. Its translation is CASSSWAGSNYGYTF. The full variable domain, completed using reference TRBV5-5 and TRBJ1-2, is DAGVTQSPTHLIKTRGQQVTLRCSPISGHKSVSWYQQVLGQGPQFIFQYYEKEERGRGNFPDRFSARQFPNYSSELNVNALLLGDSALYLCASSSWAGSNYGYTFGSGTRLTVV.

The rearrangement uses TRBV4-1 and TRBJ1-5, with D unclear. Germline V gene sequence: CDR1 MGHRA, CDR2 YSYEKL. The CDR3 is 13 residues long. The ends were cut back, 2 bases at V and 6 bases at J, with 8 bases in the middle. Written as DNA, the CDR3 is TGCGCCAGCAGCCAATCGGGTACTCAGCCCCAGCATTTT. This gives the protein CASSQSGTQPQHF.

The chain links TRBV7-8 to TRBJ2-7, with 12 bases identical to TRBD2. With V trimmed by 1 base and J by 3 bases, 10 bases remained unmatched. Germline V gene data show CDR1 as SGHVS and CDR2 as FQNEAQ. The CDR3 sequence is 18 residues long. The CDR3 bases are TGTGCCAGCAGCTTAGGGGCTAGCGGGAGGGGGGAATTCTACGAGCAGTACTTC. Amino acids: CASSLGASGRGEFYEQYF.

The rearrangement links TRBV4-2 to TRBJ2-7; possible D gene TRBD2, 5 bases. The CDR3 consists of 13 residues. CDR1 and CDR2 from the germline V gene are LGHNA and YNFKEQ. V was pared by 0 bases and J by 5 bases, with 8 bases between. CDR3 amino acids: CASSQDSLDEQYF. CDR3 in DNA: TGTGCCAGCAGCCAAGACTCACTAGACGAGCAGTACTTC.

CDR3 in DNA: TGTGCCATCAGTGGGCAGGTGAACACTGAAGCTTTCTTT. Protein product: CAISGQVNTEAFF. This chain connects TRBV10-3 to TRBJ1-1; the D is unclear. The V end lost 4 bases, the J end lost 0 bases, and 6 bases lay between the germline ends. This CDR3 region has 13 residues. Per germline, CDR1 ENHRY and CDR2 SYGVKD.

V and J are TRBV1 and TRBJ2-3; TRBD2, the D gene given by the table, was not confirmed from the DNA. TRBV1 is reported as a pseudogene. The CDR3 loop spans 15 amino acids. The DNA of the CDR3 is TGCACCAGCAGCCAAGTTCGGGGGAGCCTCGATACGCAGTATTTT. As protein: CTSSQVRGSLDTQYF.

This sequence joins TRBV25-1 and TRBJ1-1; tentatively, D is TRBD1 (6 bases). V was cut by 2 bases and J by 2 bases, with 12 bases left in between. The CDR3 is 15 residues long. Germline V gene lookup returns CDR1 MGHDK and CDR2 SYGVNS. CDR3 sequence reads: CASSERGRKNTEAFF. CDR3 sequence (DNA): TGTGCCAGCAGTGAAAGGGGGAGAAAAAACACTGAAGCTTTCTTT. Based on the CDR3 plus reference TRBV25-1 and TRBJ1-1, the full variable domain is EADIYQTPRYLVIGTGKKITLECSQTMGHDKMYWYQQDPGMELHLIHYSYGVNSTEKGDLSSESTVSRIRTEHFPLTLESARPSHTSQYLCASSERGRKNTEAFFGQGTRLTVV.

The rearrangement joins TRBV27 to TRBJ1-2; D might be TRBD1 (5 bases). Germline V CDR1 and CDR2: MNHEY, SMNVEV (reference sequence). Deletions cut 3 bases from V and 8 bases from J, with 13 bases between. The CDR3 runs to 13 residues. As DNA, the CDR3 is TGTGCCAGCAGTTTGGGGGGGGGTCGAGGCTACACCTTC. Translated: CASSLGGGRGYTF.

The chain is built from TRBV13 and TRBJ2-3, with TRBD1 matching 10 bases. V trimming: 5 bases; J trimming: 4 bases; junction bases outside the gene matches: 9. The germline V gene has CDR1 PRHDT and CDR2 FYEKMQ (reference sequence). The CDR3 consists of 16 residues. The CDR3 protein is CASSPSGQGRSDTQYF. CDR3 DNA: TGTGCCAGCAGCCCCTCGGGACAGGGGAGGTCAGATACGCAGTATTTT.

The genes are TRBV4-2 and TRBJ2-3; D may be TRBD2 (5 bases). This CDR3 region has 15 residues. CDR1 is LGHNA, CDR2 YNFKEQ, per germline. V was clipped by 3 bases and J by 3 bases, with 13 bases between them. This CDR3 reads CASSQARTRTDTQYF. The CDR3 coding sequence is TGTGCCAGCAGCCAGGCCCGTACTAGAACAGATACGCAGTATTTT.

This clone was picked up one time. This chain uses TRBV21-1 with TRBJ1-2. TRBV21-1 is marked as a pseudogene. The CDR3 spans 14 residues. The chain's CDR3 is CASSRGGGLGGYTF. The CDR3 DNA is TGTGCCAGCAGCAGGGGCGGGGGGTTGGGTGGCTACACCTTC.

The DNA for the CDR3 is TGTGCCAGCAGCTTCGGGGACAGGGGTCCCTACGAGCAGTACTTC. Its protein product is CASSFGDRGPYEQYF. V and J are TRBV11-1 and TRBJ2-7, with 10 bases fitting TRBD1. V lost 3 bases, J lost 2 bases, and 4 bases stayed unmatched. The length of the CDR3 is 15 residues. Germline lookup yields CDR1 SGHAT and CDR2 FQDESV (reference sequence).

The V gene is TRBV11-2, the J gene TRBJ2-7; a weak D match, TRBD1 (5 bases). Looked up from germline, CDR1 is SGHAT and CDR2 is FQNNGV. V dropped 7 bases and J dropped 2 bases, with 15 bases sitting between them. This CDR3 is built from 14 residues. The DNA of the CDR3 is TGTGCCAGCACCTGGGGCGGTCGAACCTACGAGCAGTACTTC. Amino acid sequence: CASTWGGRTYEQYF. Complete variable domain (other parts from reference TRBV11-2 and TRBJ2-7): EAGVAQSPRYKIIEKRQSVAFWCNPISGHATLYWYQQILGQGPKLLIQFQNNGVVDDSQLPKDRFSAERLKGVDSTLKIQPAKLEDSAVYLCASTWGGRTYEQYFGPGTRLTVT.

V and J are TRBV30 and TRBJ1-2; D remains ambiguous. Trimming removed 3 bases at V and 3 bases at J, with 5 bases between. The CDR3 extends over 11 amino acids. Germline CDR1 GTSNPN, CDR2 SVGIG (reference sequence). Written as DNA, the CDR3 is TGTGCCTGGAGGAGGTACTATGGCTACACCTTC. Translation gives CAWRRYYGYTF.

The sample holds a few counts of this clone. This chain uses TRBV4-1 with TRBJ2-6; D is unclear. This CDR3 spans 15 amino acids. Trimming cost V 6 bases and J 0 bases, with 9 bases left between them. CDR1 and CDR2 (germline): MGHRA, YSYEKL. In nucleotides, the CDR3 is TGCGCCAGCAGTCATCAGTCCTCTGGGGCCAACGTCCTGACTTTC. Translation: CASSHQSSGANVLTF.

The chain employs TRBV27 and TRBJ2-5, with 7 bases fitting TRBD1. The V segment lost 4 bases and the J segment 4 bases; nucleotides outside the gene matches: 3. Per the germline V gene, CDR1 is MNHEY and CDR2 is SMNVEV (reference sequence). The CDR3 extends over 13 amino acids. CDR3 DNA: TGTGCCAGCAGTTCCTCAGGGGGAGAGACCCAGTACTTC. Translation: CASSSSGGETQYF.

V is TRBV2 and J is TRBJ1-4; D is possibly TRBD1 (5 bases). Between the trimmed V and J ends, which lost 7 bases and 5 bases, there was a span of 11 bases. Germline V gene data show CDR1 as SNHLY and CDR2 as FYNNEI. This CDR3 is built from 13 residues. The CDR3 DNA reads as TGTGCCAGCAAACAGGCGGAGAATGAAAAACTGTTTTTT. This gives the protein CASKQAENEKLFF. The full variable domain, completed using reference TRBV2 and TRBJ1-4, is EPEVTQTPSHQVTQMGQEVILRCVPISNHLYFYWYRQILGQKVEFLVSFYNNEISEKSEIFDDQFSVERPDGSNFTLKIRSTKLEDSAMYFCASKQAENEKLFFGSGTQLSVL.

This chain connects TRBV10-3 to TRBJ2-2; 8 nucleotides match TRBD1. V trimming: 0 bases; J trimming: 1 base; junction bases outside the gene matches: 1. CDR1 and CDR2 (germline): ENHRY, SYGVKD. The CDR3 loop spans 16 amino acids. The CDR3 nucleotides read TGTGCCATCAGTGAGTCGGGACAGGTGAACACCGGGGAGCTGTTTTTT. As protein: CAISESGQVNTGELFF.

The chain couples TRBV7-9 to TRBJ2-7, with 8 bases aligning to TRBD2. This CDR3 has 17 amino acids. Germline V gene sequence: CDR1 SEHNR, CDR2 FQNEAQ (reference sequence). V shed 6 bases and J 2 bases; nucleotides not matched to a gene: 15. As DNA, the CDR3 is TGTGCCAGCAGTTCAACGGGGCCGGGACTAGGGACCTACGAGCAGTACTTC. Its translation is CASSSTGPGLGTYEQYF. Filled out from reference TRBV7-9 and TRBJ2-7, the complete variable domain reads DTGVSQNPRHKITKRGQNVTFRCDPISEHNRLYWYRQTLGQGPEFLTYFQNEAQLEKSRLLSDRFSAERPKGSFSTLEIQRTEQGDSAMYLCASSSTGPGLGTYEQYFGPGTRLTVT.

J is TRBJ2-5 and V is TRBV13; 9 nucleotides match TRBD1. The J call may be faulty, since TRBJ2-7 better matches the DNA end. CDR3 size: 15 residues. The germline V gene encodes CDR1 PRHDT and CDR2 FYEKMQ (reference sequence). In DNA form, the CDR3 reads TGTGCCAGCAGCCACCGGGGGGACAGGGTACACGAGCAGTACTTC. This gives the protein CASSHRGDRVHEQYF.

V usage is TRBV4-2 and J usage is TRBJ1-6; 9 nucleotides align to TRBD1. The length of the CDR3 is 16 residues. The junction had 5 bases not matched to a gene; V was cut back by 1 base and J by 7 bases. CDR1 LGHNA and CDR2 YNFKEQ come from the germline V gene. The CDR3 reads CASSQAGGTGNSPLHF. The CDR3 bases are TGTGCCAGCAGCCAAGCCGGCGGGACAGGGAATTCACCCCTCCACTTT.

The chain couples TRBV4-2 to TRBJ2-2; 11 bases line up with TRBD2. CDR3 length: 21 amino acids. Per the germline V gene, CDR1 is LGHNA and CDR2 is YNFKEQ. Losses at the gene ends were 0 bases for V and 0 bases for J; bases not matched to a gene: 12. CDR3 sequence reads: CASSQDQGRTSGRPNTGELFF. The CDR3 nucleotides are TGTGCCAGCAGCCAAGACCAGGGGAGGACTAGCGGGCGCCCGAACACCGGGGAGCTGTTTTTT.

The chain couples TRBV6-1 to TRBJ2-3; D possibly corresponds to TRBD1 (5 bases). The J call may be faulty, since TRBJ2-5 better matches the DNA end. CDR3 length: 15 amino acids. Germline assignment: CDR1 MNHNS and CDR2 SASEGT. This chain's CDR3 is CASSEGSGPQETQYF. For the CDR3, the DNA is TGTGCCAGCAGTGAAGGCTCAGGGCCGCAAGAGACCCAGTACTTC.

The chain uses TRBV4-2 and TRBJ1-1; no clear D gene. Trimming removed 0 bases at V and 7 bases at J, with 6 bases between. Germline-derived CDR1 and CDR2 are LGHNA and YNFKEQ. This CDR3 contains 12 residues. The CDR3 nucleotides are TGTGCCAGCAGCCAAGATTGGAGTGAAGCTTTCTTT. This codes for CASSQDWSEAFF.

The V call is TRBV2, the J call TRBJ1-2; 10 nucleotides align to TRBD1. The CDR3 covers 15 residues. Germline values: CDR1 SNHLY, CDR2 FYNNEI. J was trimmed by 2 bases and V by 5 bases; bases with no gene match: 5. CDR3 bases: TGTGCCAGCAGTTCCCCGGGACAGGGGAACTATGGCTACACCTTC. Its translation: CASSSPGQGNYGYTF.

V gene TRBV7-6 combines with J gene TRBJ2-6, with TRBD1 matching over 11 bases. This CDR3 comprises 18 residues. V was clipped by 4 bases and J by 2 bases; unmatched bases: 7. The germline CDR1 and CDR2 sequences are SGHVS and FNYEAQ. CDR3 residues: CASSWDRGKPTGANVLTF. In DNA, the CDR3 is TGTGCCAGCAGCTGGGACAGGGGGAAACCGACTGGGGCCAACGTCCTGACTTTC.

This clone has only a few counts. This chain links TRBV7-8 with TRBJ1-1; 8 nucleotides match TRBD1. Germline loops: CDR1 SGHVS, CDR2 FQNEAQ. The CDR3 has 15 residues. V dropped 5 bases and J dropped 3; count of bases not matched to a gene: 8. Written as DNA, the CDR3 is TGTGCCAGCAGCCCGGCAGGGGGCCTGGACACTGAAGCTTTCTTT. Protein product: CASSPAGGLDTEAFF.